This T cell receptor beta chain is from a study of T cell responses to AZD1222 COVID-19 vaccine (dated by TCRdb to the early 2020s). Study-level background: TCR sequencing was performed for more than 230 trial participants, of whom 207 were given two doses of AZD1222 and approximately 25 were given two doses of MenACWY control vaccine. Trial participants were enrolled by age into 18-55, 56-69 and 70-plus year subgroups, with 148, 28 and 57 TCR-sequenced participants respectively.

Regarding this clone: Its antigen is not yet known. No base quality values were provided; no much bigger clone lies one nucleotide off.

The time point label corresponds to: about 28 days (+/-7) after the second vaccine dose. Because spike-specific TCR depth and breadth did not differ between the two schedules, AZD1222 recipients who got a second dose at roughly 4 weeks were pooled with those who got a second dose at roughly 12 weeks. Vaccinee samples were obtained from the UK trials COV001 and COV002, which included a single-blind randomized controlled phase 2/3 trial of AZD1222 (ChAdOx1 nCoV-19) in healthy adults. For TCRbeta chain sequencing, PBMC samples were collected from trial participants at day 0 and at day 28 after the second dose. Study-wide findings and limitations: After two AZD1222 doses, spike-specific TCR breadth and depth were significantly higher than at day 0 and than in MenACWY recipients. CD4 TCRs associated with the vaccine covered the entire spike protein, and the dominant responses were in regions 160-218 and 743-854. Conclusions about previously exposed vaccinees are limited, since just a handful of AZD1222 recipients were seropositive for SARS-CoV-2 at baseline. Nearly half of unique spike-specific TCRs reportedly recognized epitopes outside regions mutated in the B.1.351 and B.1.1.7 variants. The 56-69-year group was small, and its depth increase did not reach significance, likely because of low power. Most participants were white British and females outnumbered males, and the authors suggested that clonal diversity may have been underestimated. No day 14 peak-response samples were available, so repertoires were characterized only after the peak T cell response.

The CDR3 regions of human TCRbeta chains were subjected to immunosequencing. The published analysis was carried out like this. TCRs in the repertoires were compared against a reference library of SARS-CoV-2-specific TCRs that had been generated with the MIRA antigen-specificity platform. Breadth was defined as the fraction of unique TCRs that were SARS-CoV-2-associated. Depth was defined as the fraction of total T cells that were SARS-CoV-2-associated. Using the MIRA data, each spike-specific TCR was assigned both to the spike region to which the TCR was reactive and to a CD4 or CD8 class. Log10-transformed breadth and depth values were compared by one-way ANOVA with Sidak's multiple comparisons tests. Imported from immuneACCESS, the table was reduced by TCRdb to in-frame sequences with V and J called. These copies leave out some clones; in studies compared against another copy, an unresolved V gene accounts for under half, and the cause of the remainder is not known. Clone size and the V and J calls come from that table; the DNA yielded D and trimming. Here the sample has approximately 100,000 clones; 85% occur a single time. Clones ranked in the top ten supply roughly 4.3% of the sample.

The CDR3 contains 13 residues, cysteine and phenylalanine counted. The retained sequence is limited to the CDR3, 39 bases, with the frame set at the first base. CDR1 and CDR2 (SQVTM, ANQGSEA) derive from the germline V gene. V lost 5 bases and J lost 3 bases; the stretch between them is 11 bases long. The sequence was collected from an adult who received the AZD1222 COVID-19 vaccine. The chain is made from TRBV29-1 and TRBJ2-1, with no confident D gene call. Sequences were derived from peripheral blood, sampled 28 days after the second AZD1222 dose. The CDR3 amino acid sequence is: CSVPWQHYNEQFF. The DNA sequence reads TGCAGCGTTCCCTGGCAGCACTACAATGAGCAGTTCTTC.